The rows below give T cell receptor beta chains drawn from one sample of a study of shared clonotypes between healthy human individuals. This table comes from immunoSEQ multiplex PCR, and its TCRdb copy is limited to in-frame clones, with some not included. This sample has roughly 2,300,000 clones, with under 95% found just once. What was sequenced was naive CD4+ T cells from PBMCs. Receptor source: a man between 18 and 35 years old in good health. Some clones in this sample may be carry-over from other donors' samples. CDR3s include the opening cysteine and the closing phenylalanine or tryptophan. D genes are given only for firm matches. Not every row has a clone size; where given, it reads once, few, many or a size class.

J	D	V	size	DNA	CDR3
TRBJ2-7	.	TRBV19	.	TGTGCCAGTAGTATAGCCGTCAATCCCTACGAGCAGTACTTC	CASSIAVNPYEQYF
TRBJ2-1	TRBD2	TRBV28	.	TGTGCCAGCAGTGCAGCGGGAATCTTTAATGAGCAGTTCTTC	CASSAAGIFNEQFF
TRBJ1-5	.	TRBV7-9	.	TGTGCCAGCAGCCTTGCGCAGCGCAATAGCAATCAGCCCCAGCATTTT	CASSLAQRNSNQPQHF
TRBJ2-7	.	TRBV5-1	.	TGCGCCAGCAGCCTGGGACTTATCGACGAGCAGTACTTC	CASSLGLIDEQYF
TRBJ2-5	TRBD2	TRBV7-3	once	TGTGCCAGCAGCCCCGGGGGGGGCCCTCAAGAGACCCAGTACTTC	CASSPGGGPQETQYF
TRBJ2-3	.	TRBV5-1	.	TGCGCCAGCAGCCCTTCTGGTCCGAGGAAGGATACGCAGTATTTT	CASSPSGPRKDTQYF
TRBJ2-5	.	TRBV2	few	TGTGCCAGCAGATCGGGACCGCGACAAGAGACCCAGTACTTC	CASRSGPRQETQYF
TRBJ1-1	.	TRBV5-6	few	TGTGCCAGCAGCTTGTGGACTTTAAACACTGAAGCTTTCTTT	CASSLWTLNTEAFF
TRBJ1-2	.	TRBV5-4	.	TGTGCCAGCAGCTTACAGGGATCCTATGGCTACACCTTC	CASSLQGSYGYTF
TRBJ1-5	.	TRBV15	.	TGTGCCACCAGCAGAGATGACACACTTAGAATGCCCCAGCATTTT	CATSRDDTLRMPQHF
TRBJ1-2	.	TRBV19	.	TGTGCCAGTAGTATAGTAGAGGGGCGCGGCTATGGCTACACCTTC	CASSIVEGRGYGYTF
TRBJ2-3	.	TRBV18	.	TGTGCCAGCTCCCTAACCGGGAGCACAGATACGCAGTATTTT	CASSLTGSTDTQYF
TRBJ2-2	TRBD1	TRBV29-1	.	TGCAGCGTGCCGGGACAGGGGAGTGACGGGGAGCTGTTTTTT	CSVPGQGSDGELFF
TRBJ1-3	.	TRBV28	.	TGTGCCAGCAGCCGACCAGGGACAACTGGAAACACCATATATTTT	CASSRPGTTGNTIYF
TRBJ2-7	.	TRBV10-3	.	TGTGCCATCAGTGAGTCCCCCGGGACTGCCTACGAGCAGTACTTC	CAISESPGTAYEQYF
TRBJ2-5	TRBD1	TRBV27	.	TGTGCCAGCAGTCCCACCGACAGGGGATCTTTCCAAGAGACCCAGTACTTC	CASSPTDRGSFQETQYF
TRBJ2-7	.	TRBV5-1	.	TGCGCCAGCAGCTTGGACGGCGAGCAGTACTTC	CASSLDGEQYF
TRBJ2-1	.	TRBV9	.	TGTGCCAGCAGCGTATCCCTTGGGCCGGCCTACAATGAGCAGTTCTTC	CASSVSLGPAYNEQFF
TRBJ2-7	TRBD1	TRBV18	.	TGTGCCAGCTCGCTCGGACAGGGCCCCTACGAGCAGTACTTC	CASSLGQGPYEQYF
TRBJ2-5	TRBD2	TRBV5-4	few	TGTGCCAGCAGCCCCGGGACTAGCGGCCAAGAGACCCAGTACTTC	CASSPGTSGQETQYF
TRBJ2-3	.	TRBV6-1	.	TGTGCCAGCAGTGAACCTTGGGATACGCAGTATTTT	CASSEPWDTQYF
TRBJ2-2	TRBD1	TRBV28	.	TGTGCCAGCAGCCAATCCGGGACAGGGTTAGTCGGGGAGCTGTTTTTT	CASSQSGTGLVGELFF
TRBJ1-1	.	TRBV7-9	.	TGTGCCAGCAGCTTAGACAGAGTAAGGAACACTGAAGCTTTCTTT	CASSLDRVRNTEAFF
TRBJ1-2	.	TRBV10-3	.	TGTGCCATCAATCAGGGGATTGGTTATGGCTACACCTTC	CAINQGIGYGYTF
TRBJ1-4	.	TRBV5-1	.	TGCGCCAGCAGCTTGGGCGCTGGTGAAAAACTGTTTTTT	CASSLGAGEKLFF